This TCR beta chain came from a study of blood T cell repertoires in COVID-19. On the study more broadly: Samples representing acute and convalescent COVID-19 were sourced from the United States, Italy and Spain.

Using immunoSEQ multiplex PCR, the repertoire was profiled, and TCRdb retains in-frame clones only, with some absent. Altogether more than 95,000 clones are present, around four fifths being singletons, with the ten largest covering under 5.5%. The TCR was taken from a man aged 55 to 69 with acute or convalescent COVID-19. Sequenced input: peripheral blood.

The CDR3 here is CASSFSGNTGELFF. For the CDR3, the DNA is TGTGCCAGCAGCTTTTCAGGGAACACCGGGGAGCTGTTTTTT. This chain joins TRBV7-3 and TRBJ2-2, with D unresolved. The CDR3 has 14 residues. Germline V CDR1 and CDR2: SGHTA, FQGTGA. The V and J ends lost 3 bases and 1 base respectively, with 6 bases between them.